This T cell receptor beta chain came from a study of blood T cell repertoires in COVID-19. Authors' analysis steps: Scientists estimated how many nucleated cells there were by amplifying reference gene primers. TCRdb keeps only in-frame clones here, not all; method: immunoSEQ multiplex PCR. V and J calls and clone size come straight from that table; D and trimming were deduced from the DNA. The sample holds some 220,000 clones, more than 80% seen once. The CDR3 contains 18 residues when both ends are counted. The germline CDR1 and CDR2 sequences are KGHSH and LQKENI. Participant reports of clinical history set cohort assignment. Remarks on this clone: No DNA is shown, since the ends of the CDR3 on it are uncertain; the CDR3 is the one TCRdb lists.

Sequencing input: PBMCs or T cells enriched from blood (not recorded which). The chain employs TRBV18 and TRBJ2-3; TRBD1, as called in the table, went unchecked against the DNA. This clonotype originated in a woman aged 35 to 49 with acute COVID-19. The CDR3 loop is CASSPLWQGALITDTQYF.